This T cell receptor (beta chain) was captured in a study of blood T cell repertoires in COVID-19. Germline assignment: CDR1 SGDLS and CDR2 YYNGEE. Trimming cost V 3 bases and J 4 bases; bases outside gene matches: 7. The CDR3 loop spans 17 amino acids. Sequencing was performed with immunoSEQ multiplex PCR; in TCRdb, only in-frame clones are kept and a portion is missing. The sample includes about 430,000 clones, 85% to 90% of them seen just once. This clonotype was sampled from a man in his thirties or forties who had recovered from COVID-19. The chain recombines TRBV9 with TRBJ2-1; 13 bases align to TRBD2. The sequenced sample was PBMCs or T cells enriched from blood (not recorded which). CDR3 loop: CASSAGLAGELYNEQFF. The CDR3 coding sequence is TGTGCCAGCAGCGCCGGACTAGCGGGAGAGTTATACAATGAGCAGTTCTTC.